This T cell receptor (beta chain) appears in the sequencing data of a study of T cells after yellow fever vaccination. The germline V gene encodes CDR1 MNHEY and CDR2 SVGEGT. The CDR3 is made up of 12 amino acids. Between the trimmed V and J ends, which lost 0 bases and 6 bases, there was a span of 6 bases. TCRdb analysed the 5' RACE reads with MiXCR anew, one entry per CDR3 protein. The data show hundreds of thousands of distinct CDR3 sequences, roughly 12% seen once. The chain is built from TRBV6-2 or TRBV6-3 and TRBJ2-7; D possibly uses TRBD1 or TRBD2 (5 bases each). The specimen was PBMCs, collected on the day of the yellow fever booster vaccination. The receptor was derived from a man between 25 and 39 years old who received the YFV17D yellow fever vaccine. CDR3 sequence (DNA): TGTGCCAGCAGTTACTCTGGGGGCGAGCAGTACTTC. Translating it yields CASSYSGGEQYF.